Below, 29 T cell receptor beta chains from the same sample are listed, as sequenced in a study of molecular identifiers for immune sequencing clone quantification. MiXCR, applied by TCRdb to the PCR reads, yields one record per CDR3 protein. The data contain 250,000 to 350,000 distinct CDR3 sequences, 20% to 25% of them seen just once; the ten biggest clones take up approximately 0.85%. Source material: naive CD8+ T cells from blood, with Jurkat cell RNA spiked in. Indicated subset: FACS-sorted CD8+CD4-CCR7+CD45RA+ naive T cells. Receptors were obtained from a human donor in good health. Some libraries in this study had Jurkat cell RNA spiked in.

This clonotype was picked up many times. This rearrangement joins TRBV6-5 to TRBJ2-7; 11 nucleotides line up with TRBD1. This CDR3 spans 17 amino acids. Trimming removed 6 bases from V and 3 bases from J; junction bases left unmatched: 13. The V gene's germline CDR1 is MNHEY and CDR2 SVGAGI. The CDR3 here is CASSPGTGGLGFYEQYF. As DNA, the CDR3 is TGTGCCAGCAGCCCCGGGACAGGGGGTTTGGGTTTCTACGAGCAGTACTTC.

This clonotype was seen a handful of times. The CDR3 loop is CASRLMGRSEAFF. DNA for the CDR3: TGTGCCAGCAGACTCATGGGACGGAGTGAAGCTTTCTTT. The gene calls are TRBV6-5 and TRBJ1-1; D might be TRBD1 (5 bases). The CDR3 sequence is 13 residues long. The V gene lost 6 bases and the J gene lost 7 bases, with 15 bases spanning the gap. Looked up from germline, CDR1 is MNHEY and CDR2 is SVGAGI.

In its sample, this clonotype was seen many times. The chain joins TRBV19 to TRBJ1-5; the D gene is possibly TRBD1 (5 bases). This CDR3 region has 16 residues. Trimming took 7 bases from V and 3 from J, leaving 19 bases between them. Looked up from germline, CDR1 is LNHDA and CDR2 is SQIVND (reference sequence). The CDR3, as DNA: TGTGCCAGTATTCCGGGGGGATGGATGATCAATCAGCCCCAGCATTTT. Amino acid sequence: CASIPGGWMINQPQHF.

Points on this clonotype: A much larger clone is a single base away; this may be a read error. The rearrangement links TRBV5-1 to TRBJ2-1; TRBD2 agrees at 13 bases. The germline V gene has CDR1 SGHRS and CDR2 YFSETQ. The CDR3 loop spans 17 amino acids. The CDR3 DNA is TGCGTCAGCAGCTTGGTGGGACTAGCGGGATATAACAATGAGCAGTTCTTC. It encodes CVSSLVGLAGYNNEQFF.

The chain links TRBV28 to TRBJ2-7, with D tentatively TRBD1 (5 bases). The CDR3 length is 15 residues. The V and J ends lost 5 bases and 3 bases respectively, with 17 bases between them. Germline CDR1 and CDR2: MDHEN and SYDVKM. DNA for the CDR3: TGTGCCAGCAGTGCGATCGAAATGACAGACTACGAGCAGTACTTC. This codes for CASSAIEMTDYEQYF.

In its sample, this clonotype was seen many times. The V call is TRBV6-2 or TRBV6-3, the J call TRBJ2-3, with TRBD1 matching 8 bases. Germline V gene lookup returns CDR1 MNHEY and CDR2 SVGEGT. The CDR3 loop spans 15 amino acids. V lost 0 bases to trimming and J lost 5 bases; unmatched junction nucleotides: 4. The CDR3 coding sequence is TGTGCCAGCAGTTACTCGCAGGGGGCTAAAGATACGCAGTATTTT. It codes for CASSYSQGAKDTQYF.

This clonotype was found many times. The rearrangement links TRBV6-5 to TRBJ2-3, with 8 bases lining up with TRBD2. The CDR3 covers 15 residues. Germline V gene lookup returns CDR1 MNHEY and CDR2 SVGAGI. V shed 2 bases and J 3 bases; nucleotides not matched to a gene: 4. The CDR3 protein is CASSYSPGGTDTQYF. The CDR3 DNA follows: TGTGCCAGCAGTTACAGTCCGGGAGGGACAGATACGCAGTATTTT.

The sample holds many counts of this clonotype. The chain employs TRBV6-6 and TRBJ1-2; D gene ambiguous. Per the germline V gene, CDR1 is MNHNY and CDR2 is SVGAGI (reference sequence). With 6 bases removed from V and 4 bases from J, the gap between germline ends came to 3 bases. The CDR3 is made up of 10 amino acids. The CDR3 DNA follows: TGTGCCAGCAGAACCTATGGCTACACCTTC. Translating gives CASRTYGYTF.

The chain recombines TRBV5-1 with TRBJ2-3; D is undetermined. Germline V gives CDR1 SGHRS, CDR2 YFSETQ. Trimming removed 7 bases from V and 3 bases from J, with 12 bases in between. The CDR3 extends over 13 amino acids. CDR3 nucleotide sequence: TGCGCCAGCGGCCCCTCCGGGACAGATACGCAGTATTTT. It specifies CASGPSGTDTQYF. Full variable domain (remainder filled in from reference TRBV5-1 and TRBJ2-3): KAGVTQTPRYLIKTRGQQVTLSCSPISGHRSVSWYQQTPGQGLQFLFEYFSETQRNKGNFPGRFSGRQFSNSRSEMNVSTLELGDSALYLCASGPSGTDTQYFGPGTRLTVL.

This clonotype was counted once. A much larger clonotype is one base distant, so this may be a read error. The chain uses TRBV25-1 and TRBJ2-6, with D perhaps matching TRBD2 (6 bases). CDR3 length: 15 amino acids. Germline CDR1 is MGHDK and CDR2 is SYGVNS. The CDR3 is CASSETSSGANVLAF. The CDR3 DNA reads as TGTGCCAGCAGTGAAACTAGCTCTGGGGCCAACGTCCTGGCTTTC.

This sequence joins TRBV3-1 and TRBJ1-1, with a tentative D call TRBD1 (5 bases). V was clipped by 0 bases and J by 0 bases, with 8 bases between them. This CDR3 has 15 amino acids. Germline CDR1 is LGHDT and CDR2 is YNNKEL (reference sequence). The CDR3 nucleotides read TGTGCCAGCAGCCAAGATGAGGGGTTGAACACTGAAGCTTTCTTT. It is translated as CASSQDEGLNTEAFF.

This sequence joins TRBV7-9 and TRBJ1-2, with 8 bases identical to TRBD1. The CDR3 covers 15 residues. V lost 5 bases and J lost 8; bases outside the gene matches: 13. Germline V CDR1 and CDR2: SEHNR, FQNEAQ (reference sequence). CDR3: CASSASVPGGRGYTF. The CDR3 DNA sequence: TGTGCCAGCAGCGCGTCGGTACCAGGGGGCCGGGGCTACACCTTC.

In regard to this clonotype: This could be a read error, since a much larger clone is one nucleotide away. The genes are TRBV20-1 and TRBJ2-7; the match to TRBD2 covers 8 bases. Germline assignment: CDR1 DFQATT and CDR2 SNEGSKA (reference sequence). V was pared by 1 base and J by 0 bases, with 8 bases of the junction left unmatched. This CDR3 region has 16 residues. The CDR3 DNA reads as TGCAGTGCTAGAGGCCCCCCTAGCGGGCGCTCCTACGAGCAGTACTTC. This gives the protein CSARGPPSGRSYEQYF.

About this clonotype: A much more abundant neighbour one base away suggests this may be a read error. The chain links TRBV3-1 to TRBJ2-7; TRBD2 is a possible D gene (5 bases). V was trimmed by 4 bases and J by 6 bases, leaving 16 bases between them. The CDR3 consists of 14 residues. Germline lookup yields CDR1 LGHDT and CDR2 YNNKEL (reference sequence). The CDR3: CASSRAGDGVEQYF. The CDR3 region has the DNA TGTGCCAGCAGCCGAGCCGGGGATGGGGTCGAGCAGTACTTC.

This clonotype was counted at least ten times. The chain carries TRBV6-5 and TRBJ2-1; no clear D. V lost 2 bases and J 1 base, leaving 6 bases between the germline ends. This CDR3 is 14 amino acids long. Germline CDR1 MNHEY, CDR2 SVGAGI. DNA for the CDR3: TGTGCCAGCAGTTACGTTGCTTCCTACAATGAGCAGTTCTTC. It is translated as CASSYVASYNEQFF.

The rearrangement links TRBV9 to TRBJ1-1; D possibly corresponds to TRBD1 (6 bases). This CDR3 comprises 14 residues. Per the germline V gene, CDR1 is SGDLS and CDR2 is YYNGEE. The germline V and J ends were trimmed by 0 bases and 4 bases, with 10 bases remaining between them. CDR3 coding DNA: TGTGCCAGCAGCGTAGGAGGGGGTACCACTGAAGCTTTCTTT. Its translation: CASSVGGGTTEAFF. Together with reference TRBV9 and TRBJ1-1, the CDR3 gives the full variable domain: DSGVTQTPKHLITATGQRVTLRCSPRSGDLSVYWYQQSLDQGLQFLIQYYNGEERAKGNILERFSAQQFPDLHSELNLSSLELGDSALYFCASSVGGGTTEAFFGQGTRLTVV.

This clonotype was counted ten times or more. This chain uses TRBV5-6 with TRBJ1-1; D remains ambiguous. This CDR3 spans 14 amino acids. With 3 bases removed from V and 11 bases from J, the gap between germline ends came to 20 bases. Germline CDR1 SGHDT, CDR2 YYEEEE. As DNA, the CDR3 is TGTGCCAGCAGCTCTTTCGGGATGGAGGACCTGGCTTTCTTT. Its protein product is CASSSFGMEDLAFF.

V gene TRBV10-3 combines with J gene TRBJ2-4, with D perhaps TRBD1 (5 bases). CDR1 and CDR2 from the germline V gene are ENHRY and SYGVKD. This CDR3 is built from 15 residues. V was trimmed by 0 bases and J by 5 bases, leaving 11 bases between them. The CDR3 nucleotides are TGTGCCATCAGTGAGTCAGGGGTAGGGCAAAACATTCAGTACTTC. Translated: CAISESGVGQNIQYF.

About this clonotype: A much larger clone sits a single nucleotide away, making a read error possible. As DNA, the CDR3 is TGTGCCACCAGTGACTCAGCGGGAGATGAGCAGTTCTTC. Its protein is CATSDSAGDEQFF. The genes are TRBV24-1 and TRBJ2-1, with 8 bases identical to TRBD2. V lost 4 bases, J lost 8 bases, and 3 bases stayed unmatched. The CDR3 has 13 residues. Per germline, CDR1 KGHDR and CDR2 SFDVKD.

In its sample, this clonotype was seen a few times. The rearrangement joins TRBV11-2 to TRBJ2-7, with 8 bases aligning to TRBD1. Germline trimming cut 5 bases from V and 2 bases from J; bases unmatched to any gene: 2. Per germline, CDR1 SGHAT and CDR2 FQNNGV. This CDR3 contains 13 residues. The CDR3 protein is CASSGQGPYEQYF. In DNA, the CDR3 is TGTGCCAGCAGCGGACAGGGCCCCTACGAGCAGTACTTC.

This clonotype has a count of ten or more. The CDR3 is CASSGGIGQPQHF. As DNA, the CDR3 is TGTGCCAGCAGCGGGGGAATCGGGCAGCCCCAGCATTTT. The chain joins TRBV7-6 to TRBJ1-5; possibly TRBD1 for D (5 bases). Germline lookup yields CDR1 SGHVS and CDR2 FNYEAQ. CDR3 length: 13 amino acids. Trimming pared 5 bases from V and 7 bases from J, leaving 12 bases between.

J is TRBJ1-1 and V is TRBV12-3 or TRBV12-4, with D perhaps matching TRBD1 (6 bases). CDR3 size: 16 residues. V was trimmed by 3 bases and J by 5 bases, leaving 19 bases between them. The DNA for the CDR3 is TGTGCCAGCAGTTTTAATGGGGGGGCGGTGTTTACTGAAGCTTTCTTT. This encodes CASSFNGGAVFTEAFF.

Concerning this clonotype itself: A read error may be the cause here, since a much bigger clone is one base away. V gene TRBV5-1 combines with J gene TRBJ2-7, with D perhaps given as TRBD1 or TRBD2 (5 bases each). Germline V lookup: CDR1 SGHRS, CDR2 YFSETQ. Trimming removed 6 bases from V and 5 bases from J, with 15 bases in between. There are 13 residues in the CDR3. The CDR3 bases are TGCGCCAGCAACTTTGACAGCGGAAACGAGCAGTACTTC. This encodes CASNFDSGNEQYF.

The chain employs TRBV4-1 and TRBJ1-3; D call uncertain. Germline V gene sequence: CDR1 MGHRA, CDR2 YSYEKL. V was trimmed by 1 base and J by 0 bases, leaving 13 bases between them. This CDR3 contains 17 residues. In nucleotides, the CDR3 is TGCGCCAGCAGCCAAGTGGCTTTGGTTAGCTCTGGAAACACCATATATTTT. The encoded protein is CASSQVALVSSGNTIYF.

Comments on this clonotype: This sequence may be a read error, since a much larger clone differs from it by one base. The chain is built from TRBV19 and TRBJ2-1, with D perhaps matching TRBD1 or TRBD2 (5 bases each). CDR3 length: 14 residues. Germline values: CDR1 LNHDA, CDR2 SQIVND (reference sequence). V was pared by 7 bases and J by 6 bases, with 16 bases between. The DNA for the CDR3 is TGTGCCAGTAATAAGGGGAGCTACCTCAATGAGCAGTTCTTC. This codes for CASNKGSYLNEQFF.

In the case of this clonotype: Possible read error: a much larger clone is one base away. DNA for the CDR3: TGTGCCAGCAGCTTATGGAGTCGGTACGAGCAGTACTTC. Protein sequence: CASSLWSRYEQYF. The rearrangement joins TRBV11-2 to TRBJ2-7; the D is unclear. V lost 2 bases and J 4 bases, leaving 9 bases between the germline ends. Germline loops: CDR1 SGHAT, CDR2 FQNNGV. This CDR3 comprises 13 residues. Full variable domain (rest looked up from reference TRBV11-2 and TRBJ2-7): EAGVAQSPRYKIIEKRQSVAFWCNPISGHATLYWYQQILGQGPKLLIQFQNNGVVDDSQLPKDRFSAERLKGVDSTLKIQPAKLEDSAVYLCASSLWSRYEQYFGPGTRLTVT.

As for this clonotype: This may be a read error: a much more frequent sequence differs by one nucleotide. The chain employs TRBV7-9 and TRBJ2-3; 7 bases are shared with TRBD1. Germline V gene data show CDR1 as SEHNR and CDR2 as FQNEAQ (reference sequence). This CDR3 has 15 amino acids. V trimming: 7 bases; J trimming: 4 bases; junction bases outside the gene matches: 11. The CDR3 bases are TGTGCCAGCAACTCCGGGACAGACAAACCAGATACGCAGTATTTT. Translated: CASNSGTDKPDTQYF. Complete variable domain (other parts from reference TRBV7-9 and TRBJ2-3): DTGVSQNPRHKITKRGQNVTFRCDPISEHNRLYWYRQTLGQGPEFLTYFQNEAQLEKSRLLSDRFSAERPKGSFSTLEIQRTEQGDSAMYLCASNSGTDKPDTQYFGPGTRLTVL.

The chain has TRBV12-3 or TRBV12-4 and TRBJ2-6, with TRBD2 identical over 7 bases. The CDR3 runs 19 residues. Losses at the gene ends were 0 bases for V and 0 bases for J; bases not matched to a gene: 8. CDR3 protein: CASSLAGGRASSGANVLTF. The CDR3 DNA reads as TGTGCCAGCAGTTTAGCGGGTGGGAGGGCCAGCTCTGGGGCCAACGTCCTGACTTTC.

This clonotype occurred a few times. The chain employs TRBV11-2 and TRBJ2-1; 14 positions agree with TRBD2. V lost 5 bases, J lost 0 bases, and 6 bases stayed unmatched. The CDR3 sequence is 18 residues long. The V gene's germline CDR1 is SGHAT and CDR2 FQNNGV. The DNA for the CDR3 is TGTGCCAGCAGCGAGGGACTAGCGGGAGTCTACTCCTACAATGAGCAGTTCTTC. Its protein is CASSEGLAGVYSYNEQFF.